What follows are 23 T cell receptor beta chains derived from one specimen sequenced in a study of human T cells and chemical hapten exposure. The sample's time point: patch test 1, 2 weeks after DPC sensitization. The treatment: therapeutic diphenylcyclopropenone sensitization with weekly scalp DPC. One entry per CDR3 protein results from TCRdb running MiXCR on the RACE reads. The table has roughly 160,000 distinct CDR3 sequences, roughly 15% seen once. This specimen was whole blood, taken in connection with sensitization to the hapten diphenylcyclopropenone (DPC). These receptors were obtained from a woman in her twenties or thirties with alopecia areata. Some clones in this sample may be carry-over from other donors' samples.

This clonotype was detected ten times or more. This chain joins TRBV30 and TRBJ1-4; D remains ambiguous. Germline V gene sequence: CDR1 GTSNPN, CDR2 SVGIG (reference sequence). Trimming took off 7 bases at V and 2 bases at J, with 11 bases between the two ends. This CDR3 contains 13 residues. CDR3 protein: CASQAGTNEKLFF. The CDR3, as DNA: TGTGCCTCCCAGGCGGGGACTAATGAAAAACTGTTTTTT.

A few counts support this clonotype. The chain combines TRBV6-5 with TRBJ2-3; 9 positions match TRBD2. Losses at the gene ends were 1 base for V and 5 bases for J; bases not matched to a gene: 7. This CDR3 region has 16 residues. The germline gives CDR1 MNHEY, CDR2 SVGAGI. This CDR3 reads CASSYYGLARGDTQYF. CDR3 nucleotide sequence: TGTGCCAGCAGTTACTACGGACTAGCGAGGGGAGATACGCAGTATTTT.

Ten or more counts support this clonotype. The V call is TRBV7-6, the J call TRBJ1-2, with a possible D match to TRBD1 (6 bases). Germline V gene sequence: CDR1 SGHVS, CDR2 FNYEAQ. The CDR3 sequence is 16 residues long. V dropped 8 bases and J dropped 5 bases, with 24 bases sitting between them. The CDR3 region is CASGGRTATLGYGYTF. For the CDR3, the DNA is TGTGCCAGCGGGGGAAGGACAGCAACTCTTGGGTATGGCTACACCTTC.

This chain uses TRBV10-3 with TRBJ1-1; D not certain. V was clipped by 8 bases and J by 4 bases, with 8 bases between them. Germline CDR1 and CDR2: ENHRY and SYGVKD. CDR3 length equals 11 residues. The CDR3 sequence is CAIGEGTEAFF. CDR3 coding DNA: TGTGCCATCGGGGAAGGCACTGAAGCTTTCTTT.

The table lists this clonotype with a few counts. This rearrangement joins TRBV12-3 or TRBV12-4 to TRBJ1-5; D ambiguous. This CDR3 has 13 amino acids. The V gene lost 7 bases and the J gene lost 7 bases, with 14 bases spanning the gap. The CDR3 coding sequence is TGTGCCAGCACTCGACATACGGAGCAGCCCCAGCATTTT. The encoded protein is CASTRHTEQPQHF.

The chain has TRBV9 and TRBJ2-2; weak D call: TRBD2 (5 bases). This CDR3 has 13 residues. From germline, CDR1 is SGDLS and CDR2 YYNGEE. The germline V and J ends were trimmed by 6 bases and 6 bases, with 12 bases remaining between them. CDR3 nucleotides: TGTGCCAGCAAACCCTTTAGCGCCGGGGAGCTGTTTTTT. Its translation is CASKPFSAGELFF.

This clonotype was counted a few times. V usage is TRBV6-1 and J usage is TRBJ2-7; the D gene is possibly TRBD2 (7 bases). The V and J ends lost 8 bases and 3 bases respectively, with 17 bases between them. Germline V CDR1 and CDR2: MNHNS, SASEGT. The CDR3 length is 14 residues. The CDR3 region has the DNA TGTGCCAGCCAGATTTCGGGGGGCGGCTACGAGCAGTACTTC. Its translation: CASQISGGGYEQYF.

This chain connects TRBV10-3 to TRBJ1-6, with D unclear. The V end was cut by 3 bases, the J end by 5 bases, with 5 bases between. Germline CDR1 and CDR2: ENHRY and SYGVKD. CDR3 length equals 13 residues. This CDR3 reads CAISDSNNSPLHF. The CDR3 DNA follows: TGTGCCATCAGTGACAGCAATAATTCACCCCTCCACTTT.

The genes are TRBV20-1 and TRBJ1-4; no clear D. CDR1 and CDR2 from the germline V gene are DFQATT and SNEGSKA (reference sequence). This CDR3 is built from 15 residues. V shed 0 bases and J shed 6 bases, with 14 bases lying between them. The CDR3 reads CSAREVQIWDEKLFF. CDR3 DNA: TGCAGTGCTAGAGAGGTGCAGATTTGGGATGAAAAACTGTTTTTT.

This chain links TRBV11-1 with TRBJ2-7, with no clear D. The length of the CDR3 is 12 residues. V lost 2 bases, J lost 4 bases, and 6 bases lay in between. Germline values: CDR1 SGHAT, CDR2 FQDESV (reference sequence). The CDR3: CASSLTEYEQYF. DNA for the CDR3: TGTGCCAGCAGCTTAACGGAGTACGAGCAGTACTTC.

This clonotype was seen a few times. The rearrangement joins TRBV12-3 or TRBV12-4 to TRBJ2-5, with D perhaps being TRBD1 or TRBD2 (5 bases each). The CDR3 is 14 residues long. V lost 3 bases, J lost 5 bases, and 13 bases lay in between. The CDR3 coding sequence is TGTGCCAGCAGTTTGGGGACCGTAGGGGAGACCCAGTACTTC. Amino acids: CASSLGTVGETQYF.

This clonotype was recorded a few times. The V gene is TRBV21-1, the J gene TRBJ1-2. TRBV21-1 is a documented pseudogene. The CDR3 length is 15 residues. The CDR3 protein is CASVLSRQTNYGYTF. The CDR3 nucleotides read TGTGCCAGCGTATTGAGTCGCCAGACTAACTATGGCTACACCTTC.

This clonotype was found a few times. The chain couples TRBV24-1 to TRBJ2-2, with unresolved D. Germline V gene data show CDR1 as KGHDR and CDR2 as SFDVKD. V gave up 0 bases and J gave up 1 base, with 5 bases separating them. The CDR3 loop spans 15 amino acids. The CDR3 bases are TGTGCCACCAGTGATTTGCGGCAGAACACCGGGGAGCTGTTTTTT. Amino acids: CATSDLRQNTGELFF.

This chain connects TRBV29-1 to TRBJ2-7; 7 nucleotides match TRBD1. V lost 4 bases to trimming and J lost 2 bases; unmatched junction nucleotides: 2. The CDR3 consists of 12 residues. CDR1 is SQVTM and CDR2 is ANQGSEA in the germline V gene. Here the CDR3 DNA reads TGCAGCGTTGCGGGACAGACCTACGAGCAGTACTTC. It encodes CSVAGQTYEQYF.

In its sample, this clonotype was seen a few times. The genes are TRBV28 and TRBJ2-7, with 10 bases that match TRBD1. CDR3 length equals 14 residues. Losses at the gene ends were 2 bases for V and 5 bases for J; bases not matched to a gene: 3. Germline V gene lookup returns CDR1 MDHEN and CDR2 SYDVKM. The CDR3 reads CASSLPGQGNEQYF. CDR3 in DNA: TGTGCCAGCAGTTTACCGGGACAGGGGAACGAGCAGTACTTC.

V usage is TRBV6-5 and J usage is TRBJ2-7; D is possibly TRBD1 (5 bases). The V gene lost 2 bases and the J gene lost 6 bases, with 11 bases spanning the gap. The germline V gene has CDR1 MNHEY and CDR2 SVGAGI. The CDR3 consists of 13 residues. Written as DNA, the CDR3 is TGTGCCAGCAGTTACGGGGCTAAGGGCGAGCAGTACTTC. Its translation: CASSYGAKGEQYF.

This clonotype was seen repeatedly, ten times or more. The J gene is TRBJ1-3, the V gene TRBV6-6, with a tentative D call TRBD1 (6 bases). The CDR3 runs 16 residues. V gave up 6 bases and J gave up 0 bases, with 15 bases separating them. In germline, CDR1 is MNHNY, CDR2 SVGAGI (reference sequence). CDR3 in amino acids: CASRTPGASSGNTIYF. In DNA form, the CDR3 reads TGTGCCAGCAGAACCCCAGGGGCGAGCTCTGGAAACACCATATATTTT.

The table lists this clonotype with many counts. V is TRBV7-3 and J is TRBJ2-4; the D gene is possibly TRBD1 (5 bases). Germline CDR1 and CDR2: SGHTA and FQGTGA. The CDR3 extends over 14 amino acids. Trimming took 0 bases from V and 6 from J, leaving 9 bases between them. CDR3 sequence (DNA): TGTGCCAGCAGCTTAACAGGACACGGAAACATTCAGTACTTC. Translated, it gives CASSLTGHGNIQYF.

This clonotype came up a few times. The rearrangement joins TRBV12-3 or TRBV12-4 to TRBJ1-1; the D is unclear. The CDR3 extends over 15 amino acids. Trimming shortened V by 5 bases and J by 0 bases, and 13 bases separated the two germline ends. CDR3 nucleotides: TGTGCCAGCAGTCCGGCGACAAGAATGAACACTGAAGCTTTCTTT. This codes for CASSPATRMNTEAFF.

Concerning this clonotype: Germline is not matched at one junction end, which may reflect a read error. The chain combines TRBV20-1 with TRBJ2-3; TRBD2 aligns across 9 bases. The CDR3 has 17 amino acids. Germline-derived CDR1 and CDR2 are DFQATT and SNEGSKA (reference sequence). This CDR3 is CRARASPRTSVTDTQYF. CDR3 coding DNA: TGCAGAGCTAGAGCTTCCCCACGGACTAGCGTCACAGATACGCAGTATTTT.

This clonotype showed up just a few times. The chain is built from TRBV6-1 and TRBJ1-1, with no clear D. Looked up from germline, CDR1 is MNHNS and CDR2 is SASEGT. The CDR3 is 15 residues long. V was shortened by 4 bases and J by 1 base, with 13 bases between the two germline ends. DNA of the CDR3: TGTGCCAGCAGTGGTACGGCCGCAGGGAACACTGAAGCTTTCTTT. It is translated as CASSGTAAGNTEAFF.

This clonotype appeared a few times. CDR3 in amino acids: CASSRTGRIPNTEAFF. The CDR3 DNA reads as TGTGCCAGCAGCCGGACAGGCAGGATCCCAAACACTGAAGCTTTCTTT. The V gene is TRBV11-2, the J gene TRBJ1-1; 7 nucleotides align to TRBD1. V trimming: 5 bases; J trimming: 2 bases; junction bases outside the gene matches: 11. Germline V gene data show CDR1 as SGHAT and CDR2 as FQNNGV. The CDR3 runs 16 residues.

The sample holds a few counts of this clonotype. The V call is TRBV7-2, the J call TRBJ2-2, with 7 positions matching TRBD1. The CDR3 runs 15 residues. With 5 bases clipped from V and 4 bases from J, the junction kept 7 bases outside the gene matches. CDR1 is SGHTA, CDR2 FQGNSA, per germline. The CDR3 loop reads CASSPDRVVTGELFF. CDR3 in DNA: TGTGCCAGCAGCCCTGACAGGGTCGTCACCGGGGAGCTGTTTTTT.